This T cell receptor beta chain was observed in a study of naive and memory T cell subsets. Both TRBC1 and TRBC2 were covered by a beta constant-region primer of two equimolar oligonucleotides. TCRdb ran MiXCR on the UMI-ligation and nested PCR reads and lists one entry per CDR3 protein. The repertoire includes about 90,000 distinct CDR3 sequences, 7% to 7.5% of them detected once, and roughly 1.6% sits in the top ten. This CDR3 has 16 residues. The ends lost 2 bases at V and 5 bases at J; junction bases unmatched: 6. Germline values: CDR1 MNHNS, CDR2 SASEGT. This clonotype has ten or more counts. The clonotype originates from a human donor in good health. This chain uses TRBV6-1 with TRBJ2-2; TRBD1 matches 9 bases. Material for sequencing was central memory CD4+ T cells from blood. CDR3 sequence: CASSERRDRDTGELFF. CDR3 in DNA: TGTGCCAGCAGTGAAAGACGGGACAGGGATACCGGGGAGCTGTTTTTT.